This TCR beta chain comes out of a study of blood T cell repertoires in COVID-19. At the level of the study: There were acute and convalescent COVID-19 samples, and they came from the United States, Italy and Spain. Sources were T cells, B-cell-depleted T cells, or PBMCs; the material itself was cDNA or gDNA.

Recruited during active infection, patients (from Seattle) were subsequently followed longitudinally. The authors' processing: Amplifying reference gene primers gave estimates of nucleated cell counts. Sequencing used immunoSEQ multiplex PCR; TCRdb keeps in-frame clones, though not all of them. V and J calls plus clone size are reproduced from that table; the DNA served to infer D and trimming. The repertoire holds 120,000 to 150,000 clones, with 85% to 90% as singletons. This CDR3 has 12 residues. V lost 7 bases to trimming and J lost 3 bases, with 9 bases between them. Per the germline V gene, CDR1 is SQVTM and CDR2 is ANQGSEA.

The sample comprised peripheral blood. The gene calls are TRBV29-1 and TRBJ2-2, with a tentative D call TRBD2 (5 bases). The sequence was collected from a man aged 18 to 29 with COVID-19, enrolled during active disease. The CDR3: CSATGDTGELFF. The CDR3 nucleotides are TGCAGCGCAACCGGGGACACCGGGGAGCTGTTTTTT.